The 21 T cell receptor beta chains listed next were all sequenced from one sample in a study of blood T cell repertoires in COVID-19. The protocol was immunoSEQ multiplex PCR, while the TCRdb copy is restricted to in-frame clones and leaves out a portion. The sample yields 75,000 to 90,000 clones, around 86% seen once. Sequences were obtained from peripheral blood. All receptors come from a man between 45 and 60 years old with active COVID-19.

This sequence joins TRBV6-1 and TRBJ1-2; 9 nucleotides match TRBD1. From germline, CDR1 is MNHNS and CDR2 SASEGT. Trimming took 2 bases from V and 4 from J; bases not matched to a gene: 5. The CDR3 extends over 15 amino acids. The CDR3 protein is CASSEIGTGTYGYTF. CDR3 sequence (DNA): TGTGCCAGCAGTGAAATTGGGACAGGGACCTATGGCTACACCTTC.

The rearrangement links TRBV19 to TRBJ2-1; 9 bases are shared with TRBD2. Germline lookup yields CDR1 LNHDA and CDR2 SQIVND (reference sequence). The CDR3 spans 16 residues. The V gene end was trimmed by 3 bases and the J gene end by 1 base; junction bases not matched to a gene: 4. CDR3 coding DNA: TGTGCCAGTAGTATCAGCGGGAGGTCATCCTACAATGAGCAGTTCTTC. Translated, it gives CASSISGRSSYNEQFF.

This clone came up once. The chain recombines TRBV5-6 with TRBJ2-7; 9 nucleotides agree with TRBD1. Germline V gene sequence: CDR1 SGHDT, CDR2 YYEEEE. The trim removed 3 bases at V and 3 bases at J, leaving 13 bases unmatched. The length of the CDR3 is 17 residues. The CDR3 DNA follows: TGTGCCAGCAGCTCCCCGCCCGGGACAGGGTCGCGCTACGAGCAGTACTTC. Its protein is CASSSPPGTGSRYEQYF.

The rearrangement links TRBV10-3 to TRBJ1-6, with 11 bases that match TRBD1. The length of the CDR3 is 17 residues. The ends lost 2 bases at V and 4 bases at J; junction bases unmatched: 4. Per the germline V gene, CDR1 is ENHRY and CDR2 is SYGVKD. CDR3 sequence (DNA): TGTGCCATCAGTGAGCGGACAGGGGGCTTTTATAATTCACCCCTCCACTTT. It is translated as CAISERTGGFYNSPLHF.

The chain combines TRBV24-1 with TRBJ1-4; 8 bases agree with TRBD1. Looked up from germline, CDR1 is KGHDR and CDR2 is SFDVKD. The CDR3 is made up of 17 amino acids. The V segment lost 5 bases and the J segment 3 bases; nucleotides outside the gene matches: 10. For the CDR3, the DNA is TGTGCCACCAGTGCGGGCAGGGGGCGAATTGCTAATGAAAAACTGTTTTTT. It codes for CATSAGRGRIANEKLFF.

The chain joins TRBV18 to TRBJ2-1; 9 bases are a match to TRBD1. CDR1 and CDR2 (germline): KGHSH, LQKENI. The ends lost 5 bases at V and 7 bases at J; junction bases unmatched: 6. CDR3 size: 14 residues. CDR3 protein: CASSILQGANEQFF. CDR3 bases: TGTGCCAGCTCAATCCTACAGGGGGCTAATGAGCAGTTCTTC.

The rearrangement uses TRBV27 and TRBJ1-1, with 11 bases that match TRBD1. With V trimmed by 7 bases and J by 3 bases, 10 bases remained unmatched. The CDR3 has 16 amino acids. Per the germline V gene, CDR1 is MNHEY and CDR2 is SMNVEV (reference sequence). CDR3 sequence reads: CASTLWGTGGDTEAFF. The CDR3 region has the DNA TGTGCCAGCACCTTATGGGGGACAGGGGGGGACACTGAAGCTTTCTTT.

This rearrangement joins TRBV28 to TRBJ2-7; D is unresolved. V shed 3 bases and J shed 2 bases, with 5 bases lying between them. CDR3 length equals 12 residues. Germline CDR1 MDHEN, CDR2 SYDVKM. The CDR3 sequence: CASSFRPYEQYF. CDR3 nucleotides: TGTGCCAGCAGTTTCAGGCCCTACGAGCAGTACTTC.

The rearrangement links TRBV29-1 to TRBJ2-7; the match to TRBD1 covers 7 bases. This CDR3 region has 12 residues. Germline CDR1 and CDR2: SQVTM and ANQGSEA. Trimming cost V 4 bases and J 1 base; bases outside gene matches: 1. The CDR3 DNA reads TGCAGCGTTGGACAGGGATCCTACGAGCAGTACTTC. Amino acid sequence: CSVGQGSYEQYF.

The gene calls are TRBV27 and TRBJ2-7; 9 nucleotides line up with TRBD1. Germline V gene lookup returns CDR1 MNHEY and CDR2 SMNVEV (reference sequence). This CDR3 contains 16 residues. After removal of 8 bases from V and 1 base from J, the junction contained 12 bases not matched to a gene. The CDR3 here is CASSSFRGQGSYEQYF. The CDR3 DNA sequence: TGTGCCAGCTCCTCATTTAGGGGACAGGGTTCCTACGAGCAGTACTTC.

The chain carries TRBV30 and TRBJ2-7; no clear D gene. Germline loops: CDR1 GTSNPN, CDR2 SVGIG (reference sequence). Trimming shortened V by 0 bases and J by 6 bases, and 12 bases separated the two germline ends. The CDR3 sequence is 13 residues long. CDR3 sequence: CAWSVLATFEQYF. CDR3 DNA: TGTGCCTGGAGTGTACTTGCGACTTTCGAGCAGTACTTC.

The chain recombines TRBV7-2 with TRBJ1-2; 7 bases match TRBD1. Germline CDR1 reads SGHTA; CDR2 reads FQGNSA. The V gene end was trimmed by 8 bases and the J gene end by 2 bases; junction bases not matched to a gene: 2. The CDR3 consists of 12 residues. The CDR3, as DNA: TGTGCCAGCCAACAGGGGAACTATGGCTACACCTTC. Its translation is CASQQGNYGYTF.

Only one count was recorded for this clone. DNA for the CDR3: TGCAGCGTTTCTCAGGGGTGGACTGAAGCTTTCTTT. The encoded protein is CSVSQGWTEAFF. The J gene is TRBJ1-1, the V gene TRBV29-1; perhaps TRBD1 as D (6 bases). The CDR3 length is 12 residues. V was trimmed by 5 bases and J by 5 bases, leaving 12 bases between them. The germline gives CDR1 SQVTM, CDR2 ANQGSEA.

V gene TRBV6-5 combines with J gene TRBJ1-2; D is ambiguous. The CDR3 runs to 13 residues. Deletions cut 7 bases from V and 4 bases from J, with 13 bases between. Germline CDR1 and CDR2: MNHEY and SVGAGI. CDR3 residues: CASKPATGYGYTF. The DNA for the CDR3 is TGTGCCAGCAAACCTGCCACGGGCTATGGCTACACCTTC.

The V and J genes are TRBV19 and TRBJ2-1, with TRBD2 matching over 7 bases. This CDR3 is built from 15 residues. Germline V CDR1 and CDR2: LNHDA, SQIVND (reference sequence). J was trimmed by 5 bases and V by 3 bases; bases with no gene match: 7. CDR3 in amino acids: CASSISLAVNNEQFF. The CDR3 DNA sequence: TGTGCCAGTAGTATCTCCCTAGCGGTAAACAATGAGCAGTTCTTC.

This clone was counted only a few times. V is TRBV15 and J is TRBJ1-2; the D is unclear. CDR3 size: 15 residues. Trimming shortened V by 0 bases and J by 1 base, and 9 bases separated the two germline ends. In germline, CDR1 is LNHNV, CDR2 YYDKDF (reference sequence). CDR3 loop: CATSRDRNNNYGYTF. The CDR3 nucleotides read TGTGCCACCAGCAGAGATCGCAACAATAACTATGGCTACACCTTC.

V is TRBV3-1 (or the pseudogene TRBV3-2) and J is TRBJ2-7; the match to TRBD1 covers 8 bases. V dropped 0 bases and J dropped 6; count of bases not matched to a gene: 4. Germline lookup yields CDR1 LGHDT and CDR2 YNNKEL (reference sequence). The CDR3 totals 14 residues. Here the CDR3 reads CASSQDLDRGEQYF. CDR3 nucleotides: TGTGCCAGCAGCCAAGATCTTGACAGGGGCGAGCAGTACTTC.

Concerning this clone: Distinct nucleotide sequences in the sample also encode this CDR3. The genes are TRBV7-3 and TRBJ2-1; D may be TRBD2 (7 bases). Germline CDR1 reads SGHTA; CDR2 reads FQGTGA. The V and J ends lost 2 bases and 4 bases respectively, with 12 bases between them. The CDR3 is made up of 15 amino acids. The CDR3 is CASSLGGGSYNEQFF. The CDR3 nucleotides read TGTGCCAGCAGCTTAGGGGGCGGGAGTTACAATGAGCAGTTCTTC.

The chain joins TRBV3-1 (or the pseudogene TRBV3-2) to TRBJ2-7; D remains ambiguous. Trimming removed 1 base at V and 4 bases at J, with 2 bases between. The CDR3 length is 11 residues. Looked up from germline, CDR1 is LGHDT and CDR2 is YNNKEL (reference sequence). CDR3 loop: CASSQAYEQYF. Here the CDR3 DNA reads TGTGCCAGCAGCCAAGCTTACGAGCAGTACTTC.

The chain uses TRBV12-3 or TRBV12-4 and TRBJ1-2; 8 bases map to TRBD1. With V trimmed by 6 bases and J by 8 bases, 2 bases remained unmatched. This CDR3 comprises 11 residues. This chain's CDR3 is CASRDRAGYTF. In DNA, the CDR3 is TGTGCCAGCAGGGACAGGGCCGGCTACACCTTC.

The chain recombines TRBV12-3 or TRBV12-4 with TRBJ1-2; D call uncertain. V lost 6 bases and J 5 bases, leaving 4 bases between the germline ends. CDR3 length equals 10 residues. The CDR3 is CASSGYGYTF. The CDR3 nucleotides read TGTGCCAGCAGCGGGTATGGCTACACCTTC.